This paragraph covers one T cell receptor (beta chain) sequence. This specimen comes from a study of blood T cell repertoires in COVID-19. Study at large: Acute and convalescent COVID-19 samples came from the United States, Italy and Spain. Sources were T cells, B-cell-depleted T cells, or PBMCs; the material itself was cDNA or gDNA.

Sequencing used immunoSEQ multiplex PCR; TCRdb keeps in-frame clones, though not all of them. The sample includes tens of thousands of clones, around 87% of them seen just once. CDR3 length: 15 amino acids. The V gene's germline CDR1 is MGHRA and CDR2 YSYEKL. V lost 3 bases and J lost 4; bases outside the gene matches: 7. This sequence originates from a human donor in a cohort sampled during active COVID-19. V usage is TRBV4-1 and J usage is TRBJ2-7; 9 bases map to TRBD1. The source material was peripheral blood. CDR3 sequence (DNA): TGCGCCAGCAGCCAGACACAGGGGGCGCATTACGAGCAGTACTTC. The encoded protein is CASSQTQGAHYEQYF.